The entry below describes one T cell receptor beta chain. No antigen is known for it. This CDR3 is built from 17 residues. After removal of 0 bases from V and 7 bases from J, the junction contained 6 bases not matched to a gene. In germline, CDR1 is LNHDA, CDR2 SQIVND (reference sequence). This entry is derived from a study of OX40 agonist ivuxolimab in advanced cancers. Study-wide results and limits: Among expanded peripheral T cells, antigen specificity went undetermined.

The data were produced by immunoSEQ multiplex PCR, yet TCRdb's version contains in-frame clones alone and is incomplete. The table lists tens of thousands of clones, approximately 88% of them singletons, with more than 0.75% in the top ten. The TCR was taken from an adult with an advanced solid tumor such as melanoma, head and neck, liver or kidney cancer. The sample here was CD4+ or CD8+ T cells sorted from blood, taken in a trial of the OX40 agonist ivuxolimab. The chain combines TRBV19 with TRBJ2-2, with 12 bases that match TRBD2. The CDR3 here is CASSIELAGGPSGELFF. The CDR3, as DNA: TGTGCCAGTAGTATAGAGCTAGCGGGAGGGCCGAGCGGGGAGCTGTTTTTT. The full variable domain, in which reference TRBV19 and TRBJ2-2 provide the parts outside the CDR3, is DGGITQSPKYLFRKEGQNVTLSCEQNLNHDAMYWYRQDPGQGLRLIYYSQIVNDFQKGDIAEGYSVSREKKESFPLTVTSAQKNPTAFYLCASSIELAGGPSGELFFGEGSRLTVL.